The source of this T cell receptor beta chain is a study of CD8 T cells in ankylosing spondylitis. Libraries of TCR beta came from quantitative 5'-RACE with molecular barcodes. TCRdb analysed the 5' RACE reads with MiXCR anew, one entry per CDR3 protein. The sample holds about 150,000 distinct CDR3 sequences, approximately 32% seen once. V was clipped by 1 base and J by 4 bases, with 10 bases between them. CDR3 length equals 14 residues. Germline-derived CDR1 and CDR2 are SEHNR and FQNEAQ (reference sequence). Overall study findings and caveats: Clones linked with disease were CD8+ and fairly uncommon in the peripheral blood. Ankylosing spondylitis blood appeared to carry a characteristic TCR beta motif of eight or nine highly homologous variants. Clones linked to disease were reported to show significant enrichment in matched ankylosing spondylitis synovial fluid.

A note on this clonotype: Its antigen is undetermined.

This receptor was obtained from a male donor with ankylosing spondylitis. Input material: synovial fluid, either unsorted or a sorted T cell fraction (not recorded which). J is TRBJ2-5 and V is TRBV7-9; D is ambiguous. This chain's CDR3 is CASSLGRTRETQYF. In DNA, the CDR3 is TGTGCCAGCAGCTTAGGTAGGACCCGAGAGACCCAGTACTTC.